This T cell receptor (beta chain) is drawn from a study of T cells in Graves' hyperthyroidism and ophthalmopathy. Study findings and constraints: Among thyroid clonotypes expanded above 0.001, most also appeared in blood.

This clonotype was found many times. No antigen is known for it. Amplified TCR beta CDR3 regions came from RNA transcripts. The HTBI primer set served for first-round RT-PCR of the TCR CDR3. TCRdb used MiXCR to reprocess the multiplex PCR reads, holding one entry per CDR3 protein. The table has about 600,000 distinct CDR3 sequences, 12% to 15% seen once. Orbital computed tomography, thyroid ultrasound, serum thyroxine and TRAb, and clinical symptoms together informed the diagnoses. V was trimmed by 7 bases and J by 2 bases, leaving 12 bases between them. The CDR3 runs to 13 residues. The sequencing sample was made of blood. This receptor was obtained from a young woman with Graves' ophthalmopathy. The chain uses TRBV12-3 or TRBV12-4 and TRBJ2-7, with D possibly being TRBD2 (5 bases). The CDR3 bases are TGTGCCAGCACCTCTAGGAGGACCTACGAGCAGTACTTC. Its translation is CASTSRRTYEQYF.